These 14 T cell receptor beta chains share one sample of origin, sequenced in a study of blood T cell repertoires in COVID-19. Data came from immunoSEQ multiplex PCR; TCRdb stores just in-frame clones and leaves some out. The sample gives over 100,000 clones, roughly 89% of which show up once; approximately 20% is in the top ten. What was sequenced was peripheral blood. The origin of the receptors is a human donor with acute or convalescent COVID-19. The donor label of this sample is uncertain.

This chain connects TRBV7-9 to TRBJ1-1; possibly TRBD1 for D (5 bases). This CDR3 region has 13 residues. Germline V gene lookup returns CDR1 SEHNR and CDR2 FQNEAQ (reference sequence). Trimming pared 9 bases from V and 1 base from J, leaving 12 bases between. Written as DNA, the CDR3 is TGTGCCAGTGAAAGAACAGGGAACACTGAAGCTTTCTTT. It encodes CASERTGNTEAFF.

A single count supports this clone. The CDR3 coding sequence is TGTGCCAGCAGCTTCCGGGACACCTTAGATGAAGCTTTCTTT. Its protein product is CASSFRDTLDEAFF. The rearrangement joins TRBV7-8 to TRBJ1-1, with a possible D match to TRBD1 (6 bases). V gave up 3 bases and J gave up 7 bases, with 15 bases separating them. The CDR3 is 14 amino acids. Germline V gene lookup returns CDR1 SGHVS and CDR2 FQNEAQ.

Concerning this clone: A junction end diverges from the germline sequence, so it may reflect a read error. The V and J genes are TRBV28 and TRBJ2-5; the match to TRBD1 covers 7 bases. Germline assignment: CDR1 MDHEN and CDR2 SYDVKM. The CDR3 runs 13 residues. The CDR3 protein is CAISTGTQGTQYF. Written as DNA, the CDR3 is TGTGCCATCTCGACAGGGACCCAAGGGACCCAGTACTTC.

This rearrangement joins TRBV5-1 to TRBJ2-1, with a weak D call TRBD2 (6 bases). This CDR3 comprises 15 residues. CDR1 SGHRS and CDR2 YFSETQ come from the germline V gene. V lost 4 bases and J lost 8, with 19 bases in between. CDR3 DNA: TGCGCCAGCAGCCCTGTCCGCACGGGAGTCGATGAGCAGTTCTTC. Translation: CASSPVRTGVDEQFF.

This rearrangement joins TRBV24-1 to TRBJ2-5; 8 bases line up with TRBD2. The CDR3 is 15 residues long. The junction had 8 bases not matched to a gene; V was cut back by 4 bases and J by 5 bases. Germline CDR1 and CDR2: KGHDR and SFDVKD. The CDR3 nucleotides read TGTGCCACCAGTGACCACCAGCGGGGGCCGGAGACCCAGTACTTC. Translated: CATSDHQRGPETQYF.

This clone was seen a few times. The chain is built from TRBV9 and TRBJ1-4; possibly TRBD1 for D (5 bases). Trimming pared 3 bases from V and 7 bases from J, leaving 13 bases between. This CDR3 is built from 14 residues. Germline V gives CDR1 SGDLS, CDR2 YYNGEE. CDR3 in amino acids: CASSGGEVPEKLFF. CDR3 bases: TGTGCCAGCAGCGGGGGGGAGGTACCTGAAAAACTGTTTTTT.

The V and J genes are TRBV19 and TRBJ2-7; 10 nucleotides match TRBD1. V was clipped by 9 bases and J by 2 bases; unmatched bases: 10. Germline V gives CDR1 LNHDA, CDR2 SQIVND (reference sequence). The CDR3 consists of 15 residues. CDR3 residues: CASRLGGTGAYEQYF. As DNA, the CDR3 is TGTGCCAGCCGCTTAGGGGGGACAGGGGCCTACGAGCAGTACTTC.

The chain combines TRBV5-4 with TRBJ1-6; 7 bases fit TRBD1. The CDR3 consists of 14 residues. V dropped 4 bases and J dropped 8; count of bases not matched to a gene: 6. In germline, CDR1 is SGHNT, CDR2 YYREEE (reference sequence). CDR3 bases: TGTGCCAGCAGCCCAACAGGGGCAGATTCACCCCTCCACTTT. Its protein is CASSPTGADSPLHF. Together with reference TRBV5-4 and TRBJ1-6, the CDR3 gives the full variable domain: ETGVTQSPTHLIKTRGQQVTLRCSSQSGHNTVSWYQQALGQGPQFIFQYYREEENGRGNFPPRFSGLQFPNYSSELNVNALELDDSALYLCASSPTGADSPLHFGNGTRLTVT.

The chain has TRBV7-2 and TRBJ1-1; 9 bases line up with TRBD1. The CDR3 runs 16 residues. In germline, CDR1 is SGHTA, CDR2 FQGNSA. With V trimmed by 5 bases and J by 3 bases, 10 bases remained unmatched. The CDR3 DNA is TGTGCCAGCAGCGAATACAGGGGGCCTCGGGACACTGAAGCTTTCTTT. Translated: CASSEYRGPRDTEAFF. Drawing the rest from reference TRBV7-2 and TRBJ1-1, the complete variable domain is GAGVSQSPSNKVTEKGKDVELRCDPISGHTALYWYRQSLGQGLEFLIYFQGNSAPDKSGLPSDRFSAERTGGSVSTLTIQRTQQEDSAVYLCASSEYRGPRDTEAFFGQGTRLTVV.

This sequence joins TRBV5-4 and TRBJ1-2; TRBD1 aligns across 8 bases. The CDR3 contains 17 residues. Per germline, CDR1 SGHNT and CDR2 YYREEE (reference sequence). V lost 4 bases and J lost 5; bases outside the gene matches: 16. The chain's CDR3 is CASSRIPPGQGSYGYTF. The CDR3 DNA sequence: TGTGCCAGCAGCCGCATTCCGCCCGGACAGGGCTCTTATGGCTACACCTTC. The full variable domain, with the rest looked up from reference TRBV5-4 and TRBJ1-2, is ETGVTQSPTHLIKTRGQQVTLRCSSQSGHNTVSWYQQALGQGPQFIFQYYREEENGRGNFPPRFSGLQFPNYSSELNVNALELDDSALYLCASSRIPPGQGSYGYTFGSGTRLTVV.

This clone was recorded a few times. The genes are TRBV18 and TRBJ1-1; D might be TRBD1 (6 bases). V lost 3 bases and J lost 4, with 15 bases in between. The CDR3 contains 15 residues. Per the germline V gene, CDR1 is KGHSH and CDR2 is LQKENI. In nucleotides, the CDR3 is TGTGCCAGCTCACCGGTTTCAGGGGTGAGCACTGAAGCTTTCTTT. This translates into CASSPVSGVSTEAFF.

The CDR3, as DNA: TGTGCCAGCCAGACTGAGAGCTCCTATAATTCACCCCTCCACTTT. It is translated as CASQTESSYNSPLHF. The chain recombines TRBV2 with TRBJ1-6; D unclear. This CDR3 is built from 15 residues. Looked up from germline, CDR1 is SNHLY and CDR2 is FYNNEI. Trimming took 8 bases from V and 0 from J, leaving 11 bases between them.

This rearrangement joins TRBV4-3 to TRBJ1-1; D remains unclear. Germline V gene sequence: CDR1 LGHNA, CDR2 YSLEER. V lost 0 bases and J 0 bases, leaving 11 bases between the germline ends. The CDR3 extends over 16 amino acids. The CDR3 nucleotides are TGCGCCAGCAGCCAAGAATCGGCGGGGATGAACACTGAAGCTTTCTTT. This translates into CASSQESAGMNTEAFF.

V is TRBV7-9 and J is TRBJ2-7, with D tentatively TRBD2 (6 bases). The V and J ends lost 8 bases and 1 base respectively, with 6 bases between them. Germline assignment: CDR1 SEHNR and CDR2 FQNEAQ (reference sequence). CDR3 length equals 11 residues. The CDR3, as DNA: TGTGCCAGCGGGACTTCCTACGAGCAGTACTTC. Translated, it gives CASGTSYEQYF. Together with reference TRBV7-9 and TRBJ2-7, the CDR3 gives the full variable domain: DTGVSQNPRHKITKRGQNVTFRCDPISEHNRLYWYRQTLGQGPEFLTYFQNEAQLEKSRLLSDRFSAERPKGSFSTLEIQRTEQGDSAMYLCASGTSYEQYFGPGTRLTVT.